Listed here is a single T cell receptor (beta chain). Its antigen is not identified. Ipilimumab-mediated CTLA-4 blockade plus focal radiation was given to patients having chemo-refractory metastatic non-small-cell lung cancer. The data belong to a study of radiotherapy plus CTLA-4 blockade in lung cancer. Overall study results and limits: After radiotherapy and ipilimumab, tumor-derived clones expanded in peripheral blood.

The data were produced by immunoSEQ multiplex PCR, yet TCRdb's version contains in-frame clones alone and is incomplete. The sample has 53,000 or so clones, about 88% seen once. The source of this sequence is a human donor with non-small cell lung cancer whose response to radiotherapy plus ipilimumab could not be evaluated. The sequencing here drew on peripheral blood, taken from a patient treated with radiotherapy plus ipilimumab.

The CDR3 loop is CASSAAGHHYEQYF. The CDR3 DNA reads TGTGCCAGCAGTGCAGCGGGGCATCACTACGAGCAGTACTTC. This chain uses TRBV25-1 with TRBJ2-7, with 7 bases that match TRBD2. The CDR3 runs to 14 residues. Germline V gene data show CDR1 as MGHDK and CDR2 as SYGVNS. Losses at the gene ends were 4 bases for V and 3 bases for J; bases not matched to a gene: 6.